This TCR beta chain was captured by sequencing in a study of regulatory T cells in long-lasting Graves disease. Building of the TCR beta libraries involved iRepertoire HTBI primers and Arm-PCR of CDR3 regions. TCRdb used MiXCR to reprocess the multiplex PCR reads, holding one entry per CDR3 protein. The table shows about 660,000 distinct CDR3 sequences, with 30% occurring only once. The study, taken as a whole, reports: The researchers studied only peripheral blood, not thyroid tissue. Favoring TRBV28, TRBJ1-2 and TRBJ2-5 was a feature seen in persistent disease.

Concerning this clonotype itself: The antigen is not known.

CDR3 size: 14 residues. The V gene's germline CDR1 is SNHLY and CDR2 FYNNEI. Between the trimmed V and J ends, which lost 8 bases and 3 bases, there was a span of 14 bases. Time point: persistent/refractory GD, antithyroid drugs over 5 years with positive TRAb. The TCR library was prepared using RNA isolated from PBMCs. This receptor was identified in a female donor with Graves disease. The specimen was peripheral blood mononuclear cells (PBMCs), collected when the disease was refractory, from a patient treated with antithyroid drugs. This chain joins TRBV2 and TRBJ1-5; a weak D match, TRBD1 (6 bases). The CDR3 is CASRQGINNQPQHF. The CDR3 bases are TGTGCCAGCCGGCAGGGGATTAACAATCAGCCCCAGCATTTT.